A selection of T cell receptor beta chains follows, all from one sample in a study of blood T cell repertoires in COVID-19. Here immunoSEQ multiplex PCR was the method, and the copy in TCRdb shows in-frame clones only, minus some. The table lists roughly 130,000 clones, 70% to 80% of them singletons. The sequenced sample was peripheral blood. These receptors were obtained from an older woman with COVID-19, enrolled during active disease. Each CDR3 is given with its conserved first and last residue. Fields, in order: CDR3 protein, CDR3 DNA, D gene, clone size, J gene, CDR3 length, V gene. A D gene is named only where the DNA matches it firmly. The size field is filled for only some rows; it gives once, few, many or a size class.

CDR3 protein: CASRLGGALLAKNIQYF; CDR3 DNA: TGTGCCAGCCGATTAGGGGGAGCACTCCTAGCCAAAAACATTCAGTACTTC; D gene: .; clone size: .; J gene: TRBJ2-4; CDR3 length: 17; V gene: TRBV5-5
CDR3 protein: CASSQALAYYEQYF; CDR3 DNA: TGTGCCAGCAGCCAAGCACTAGCGTACTACGAGCAGTACTTC; D gene: TRBD2; clone size: .; J gene: TRBJ2-7; CDR3 length: 14; V gene: TRBV3-1/TRBV3-2
CDR3 protein: CASISQGGYGYTF; CDR3 DNA: TGTGCCAGCATATCACAGGGGGGCTATGGCTACACCTTC; D gene: TRBD1; clone size: .; J gene: TRBJ1-2; CDR3 length: 13; V gene: TRBV2
CDR3 protein: CASTRTANYGYTF; CDR3 DNA: TGTGCCAGCACCCGGACAGCTAACTATGGCTACACCTTC; D gene: .; clone size: few; J gene: TRBJ1-2; CDR3 length: 13; V gene: TRBV14
CDR3 protein: CASSSRVPNYGYTF; CDR3 DNA: TGTGCCAGCAGTTCCAGGGTACCTAACTATGGCTACACCTTC; D gene: .; clone size: .; J gene: TRBJ1-2; CDR3 length: 14; V gene: TRBV28
CDR3 protein: CASSQFQGQGNEQYF; CDR3 DNA: TGTGCCAGCAGCCAATTCCAAGGACAGGGGAACGAGCAGTACTTC; D gene: TRBD1; clone size: once; J gene: TRBJ2-7; CDR3 length: 15; V gene: TRBV4-2
CDR3 protein: CASTYSGQPGIRALHF; CDR3 DNA: TGTGCCAGCACCTACTCGGGACAGCCCGGTATTAGGGCCCTCCACTTT; D gene: TRBD1; clone size: .; J gene: TRBJ1-6; CDR3 length: 16; V gene: TRBV6-2/TRBV6-3
CDR3 protein: CASSHRFADSEQYF; CDR3 DNA: TGTGCCAGCAGCCATAGATTCGCGGATTCCGAGCAGTACTTC; D gene: .; clone size: .; J gene: TRBJ2-7; CDR3 length: 14; V gene: TRBV4-2
CDR3 protein: CASSWGPPKEYF; CDR3 DNA: TGTGCCAGCAGCTGGGGGCCCCCCAAGGAGTATTTT; D gene: .; clone size: .; J gene: TRBJ2-3; CDR3 length: 12; V gene: TRBV5-6
CDR3 protein: CASSAEVGQGFYYTF; CDR3 DNA: TGTGCCAGCAGCGCGGAGGTGGGACAGGGGTTTTACTACACCTTC; D gene: TRBD1; clone size: .; J gene: TRBJ1-2; CDR3 length: 15; V gene: TRBV7-2
CDR3 protein: CASSRRATRSTQYF; CDR3 DNA: TGTGCCAGCAGCCGCCGAGCCACCCGGTCTACGCAGTATTTT; D gene: .; clone size: .; J gene: TRBJ2-3; CDR3 length: 14; V gene: TRBV6-5
CDR3 protein: CASSLWGQGNYGYTF; CDR3 DNA: TGCGCCAGCAGCTTGTGGGGGCAGGGAAACTATGGCTACACCTTC; D gene: .; clone size: .; J gene: TRBJ1-2; CDR3 length: 15; V gene: TRBV5-1
CDR3 protein: CASSLKKTSGLANTGELFF; CDR3 DNA: TGTGCCAGCAGCTTAAAAAAAACTTCAGGGTTGGCGAACACCGGGGAGCTGTTTTTT; D gene: .; clone size: .; J gene: TRBJ2-2; CDR3 length: 19; V gene: TRBV7-3
CDR3 protein: CASSLGSHNEQFF; CDR3 DNA: TGTGCCAGCAGCTTGGGCAGCCACAATGAGCAGTTCTTC; D gene: .; clone size: .; J gene: TRBJ2-1; CDR3 length: 13; V gene: TRBV11-3
CDR3 protein: CAISTLAAGGGTDTQYF; CDR3 DNA: TGTGCCATCAGTACCCTCGCGGCTGGCGGGGGCACAGATACGCAGTATTTT; D gene: .; clone size: .; J gene: TRBJ2-3; CDR3 length: 17; V gene: TRBV10-3
CDR3 protein: CASRWDRGPHPYGYTF; CDR3 DNA: TGTGCCAGTAGGTGGGACAGGGGGCCTCATCCCTATGGCTACACCTTC; D gene: TRBD1; clone size: .; J gene: TRBJ1-2; CDR3 length: 16; V gene: TRBV19
CDR3 protein: CASTEGATWGSPLHF; CDR3 DNA: TGTGCCAGTACCGAGGGGGCCACCTGGGGTTCACCCCTCCACTTT; D gene: TRBD1; clone size: .; J gene: TRBJ1-6; CDR3 length: 15; V gene: TRBV19
CDR3 protein: CASSQAGGAYNYGYTF; CDR3 DNA: TGCGCCAGCAGCCAAGCAGGGGGCGCCTATAACTATGGCTACACCTTC; D gene: TRBD1; clone size: .; J gene: TRBJ1-2; CDR3 length: 16; V gene: TRBV4-3
CDR3 protein: CASSPRDRLGYTF; CDR3 DNA: TGTGCCAGCAGCCCCAGGGACAGGCTTGGCTACACCTTC; D gene: TRBD1; clone size: .; J gene: TRBJ1-2; CDR3 length: 13; V gene: TRBV9
CDR3 protein: CASSLGRGGRTGELFF; CDR3 DNA: TGTGCCAGCAGCCTGGGTAGGGGGGGCCGGACCGGGGAGCTGTTTTTT; D gene: .; clone size: once; J gene: TRBJ2-2; CDR3 length: 16; V gene: TRBV3-1/TRBV3-2
CDR3 protein: CASRGGFYNEQFF; CDR3 DNA: TGTGCCAGCCGGGGGGGGTTCTACAATGAGCAGTTCTTC; D gene: TRBD2; clone size: .; J gene: TRBJ2-1; CDR3 length: 13; V gene: TRBV12-3/TRBV12-4
CDR3 protein: CASSPTSTETQYF; CDR3 DNA: TGTGCCAGCAGCCCGACTAGCACAGAGACCCAGTACTTC; D gene: TRBD2; clone size: once; J gene: TRBJ2-5; CDR3 length: 13; V gene: TRBV5-4
CDR3 protein: CAWSVPGFGNQPQHF; CDR3 DNA: TGTGCCTGGAGTGTACCCGGGTTTGGCAATCAGCCCCAGCATTTT; D gene: .; clone size: few; J gene: TRBJ1-5; CDR3 length: 15; V gene: TRBV30
CDR3 protein: CSASVRGKIYGYTF; CDR3 DNA: TGCAGTGCTAGTGTAAGGGGGAAAATCTATGGCTACACCTTC; D gene: .; clone size: .; J gene: TRBJ1-2; CDR3 length: 14; V gene: TRBV20-1
CDR3 protein: CASSQDRGQDYGYTF; CDR3 DNA: TGTGCCAGCAGCCAAGATCGAGGACAAGACTATGGCTACACCTTC; D gene: .; clone size: .; J gene: TRBJ1-2; CDR3 length: 15; V gene: TRBV4-2
CDR3 protein: CASSLRGETQYF; CDR3 DNA: TGTGCCAGCAGCTTAAGGGGAGAGACCCAGTACTTC; D gene: .; clone size: once; J gene: TRBJ2-5; CDR3 length: 12; V gene: TRBV7-9
CDR3 protein: CASHSSGGSYEQYF; CDR3 DNA: TGTGCCAGTCACTCTAGCGGGGGTTCCTACGAGCAGTACTTC; D gene: TRBD2; clone size: .; J gene: TRBJ2-7; CDR3 length: 14; V gene: TRBV10-3
CDR3 protein: CASSYLGTGIDTEAFF; CDR3 DNA: TGTGCCAGCAGCTACCTTGGGACAGGGATTGACACTGAAGCTTTCTTT; D gene: TRBD1; clone size: .; J gene: TRBJ1-1; CDR3 length: 16; V gene: TRBV5-6
CDR3 protein: CASSQGTDQETQYF; CDR3 DNA: TGTGCCAGCAGCCAAGGGACAGACCAAGAGACCCAGTACTTC; D gene: .; clone size: once; J gene: TRBJ2-5; CDR3 length: 14; V gene: TRBV4-2
CDR3 protein: CASAGVASYEQYF; CDR3 DNA: TGTGCCAGCGCAGGGGTAGCGAGCTACGAGCAGTACTTC; D gene: .; clone size: once; J gene: TRBJ2-7; CDR3 length: 13; V gene: TRBV19
CDR3 protein: CASSEGQGAWGEKLFF; CDR3 DNA: TGTGCCAGCAGCGAAGGACAGGGGGCTTGGGGTGAAAAACTGTTTTTT; D gene: TRBD1; clone size: .; J gene: TRBJ1-4; CDR3 length: 16; V gene: TRBV7-9
CDR3 protein: CAWGLLSYEQYF; CDR3 DNA: TGTGCCTGGGGGCTCCTTTCCTACGAGCAGTACTTC; D gene: .; clone size: .; J gene: TRBJ2-7; CDR3 length: 12; V gene: TRBV30
CDR3 protein: CSAWTGGEQYF; CDR3 DNA: TGCAGTGCCTGGACAGGAGGCGAGCAGTACTTC; D gene: TRBD1; clone size: .; J gene: TRBJ2-7; CDR3 length: 11; V gene: TRBV20-1
CDR3 protein: CASSQELHTARVYTF; CDR3 DNA: TGCGCCAGCAGCCAAGAATTGCACACGGCCAGGGTCTACACCTTC; D gene: .; clone size: .; J gene: TRBJ1-2; CDR3 length: 15; V gene: TRBV4-3
CDR3 protein: CASSPGGKRNEQYF; CDR3 DNA: TGTGCCAGCAGCCCAGGGGGTAAGCGAAACGAGCAGTACTTC; D gene: TRBD1; clone size: .; J gene: TRBJ2-7; CDR3 length: 14; V gene: TRBV6-5
CDR3 protein: CASSPPTDPYEQYF; CDR3 DNA: TGTGCCAGCTCACCACCGACAGACCCCTACGAGCAGTACTTC; D gene: .; clone size: .; J gene: TRBJ2-7; CDR3 length: 14; V gene: TRBV18
CDR3 protein: CASSIWDRRSYEQYF; CDR3 DNA: TGCGCCAGCAGCATATGGGACAGGAGATCCTACGAGCAGTACTTC; D gene: TRBD1; clone size: .; J gene: TRBJ2-7; CDR3 length: 15; V gene: TRBV5-1
CDR3 protein: CSASSGGGYEQYF; CDR3 DNA: TGCAGTGCTAGTTCCGGGGGGGGCTACGAGCAGTACTTC; D gene: TRBD2; clone size: .; J gene: TRBJ2-7; CDR3 length: 13; V gene: TRBV20-1
CDR3 protein: CASSLLAGGPKNIQYF; CDR3 DNA: TGCGCCAGCAGCTTGTTAGCGGGGGGACCCAAAAACATTCAGTACTTC; D gene: TRBD2; clone size: .; J gene: TRBJ2-4; CDR3 length: 16; V gene: TRBV5-1
CDR3 protein: CASSQDFGTGELFF; CDR3 DNA: TGTGCCAGCAGCCAAGATTTCGGGACCGGGGAGCTGTTTTTT; D gene: .; clone size: .; J gene: TRBJ2-2; CDR3 length: 14; V gene: TRBV3-1/TRBV3-2
CDR3 protein: CASSLGDYEQYF; CDR3 DNA: TGTGCCAGCAGTTTGGGAGATTACGAGCAGTACTTC; D gene: .; clone size: .; J gene: TRBJ2-7; CDR3 length: 12; V gene: TRBV28
CDR3 protein: CASSPETGQGFF; CDR3 DNA: TGTGCCAGCAGCCCCGAGACAGGGCAAGGGTTCTTC; D gene: TRBD1; clone size: .; J gene: TRBJ2-1; CDR3 length: 12; V gene: TRBV7-9
CDR3 protein: CSVAEGFTEAFF; CDR3 DNA: TGCAGCGTTGCTGAGGGTTTCACTGAAGCTTTCTTT; D gene: .; clone size: .; J gene: TRBJ1-1; CDR3 length: 12; V gene: TRBV29-1
CDR3 protein: CAISPAGGDTEAFF; CDR3 DNA: TGTGCCATCAGCCCCGCAGGGGGCGACACTGAAGCTTTCTTT; D gene: TRBD1; clone size: .; J gene: TRBJ1-1; CDR3 length: 14; V gene: TRBV10-3
CDR3 protein: CASSIALWGDGAEAFF; CDR3 DNA: TGTGCCAGTAGTATCGCTTTGTGGGGGGATGGAGCTGAAGCTTTCTTT; D gene: .; clone size: few; J gene: TRBJ1-1; CDR3 length: 16; V gene: TRBV19
CDR3 protein: CASSYREFVGNTIYF; CDR3 DNA: TGTGCCAGCAGTTACAGGGAGTTTGTCGGAAACACCATATATTTT; D gene: .; clone size: .; J gene: TRBJ1-3; CDR3 length: 15; V gene: TRBV9
CDR3 protein: CASSLNTGTGETQYF; CDR3 DNA: TGCGCCAGCAGCTTGAATACAGGGACGGGGGAGACCCAGTACTTC; D gene: .; clone size: .; J gene: TRBJ2-5; CDR3 length: 15; V gene: TRBV5-1
CDR3 protein: CASSLTSGGAGETQYF; CDR3 DNA: TGTGCCAGCAGCTTGACTAGCGGGGGGGCCGGAGAGACCCAGTACTTC; D gene: TRBD2; clone size: .; J gene: TRBJ2-5; CDR3 length: 16; V gene: TRBV2
CDR3 protein: CASSLEGQGYYGYTF; CDR3 DNA: TGTGCCAGCAGCTTAGAGGGACAGGGATACTATGGCTACACCTTC; D gene: TRBD1; clone size: .; J gene: TRBJ1-2; CDR3 length: 15; V gene: TRBV7-9
CDR3 protein: CASSLSNPGGNNSPLHF; CDR3 DNA: TGCGCCAGCAGCCTCTCCAATCCAGGGGGAAATAATTCACCCCTCCACTTT; D gene: TRBD1; clone size: .; J gene: TRBJ1-6; CDR3 length: 17; V gene: TRBV5-1
CDR3 protein: CASSLITPQTGRKTYGTNEKLFF; CDR3 DNA: TGTGCCAGCAGCCTAATAACCCCACAGACAGGGAGGAAGACGTATGGAACTAATGAAAAACTGTTTTTT; D gene: TRBD1; clone size: .; J gene: TRBJ1-4; CDR3 length: 23; V gene: TRBV6-2/TRBV6-3
CDR3 protein: CASSVALGPTEAFF; CDR3 DNA: TGTGCCAGCAGCGTAGCATTGGGGCCCACTGAAGCTTTCTTT; D gene: .; clone size: .; J gene: TRBJ1-1; CDR3 length: 14; V gene: TRBV9
CDR3 protein: CSVRPSRNEAFF; CDR3 DNA: TGCAGCGTTAGGCCGTCGAGGAATGAAGCTTTCTTT; D gene: .; clone size: .; J gene: TRBJ1-1; CDR3 length: 12; V gene: TRBV29-1
CDR3 protein: CASSYSSGANYGYTF; CDR3 DNA: TGTGCCAGCAGTTACTCGTCGGGGGCTAACTATGGCTACACCTTC; D gene: .; clone size: .; J gene: TRBJ1-2; CDR3 length: 15; V gene: TRBV6-6
CDR3 protein: CASSSNPGWTDTQYF; CDR3 DNA: TGTGCCAGCAGCTCAAACCCCGGTTGGACAGATACGCAGTATTTT; D gene: .; clone size: .; J gene: TRBJ2-3; CDR3 length: 15; V gene: TRBV11-2
CDR3 protein: CASSQTPSTGAHRDTIYF; CDR3 DNA: TGCGCCAGCAGCCAAACTCCCAGTACAGGGGCCCACAGGGACACCATATATTTT; D gene: TRBD1; clone size: .; J gene: TRBJ1-3; CDR3 length: 18; V gene: TRBV4-1